A single sample is the source of the 25 T cell receptor beta chains below, sequenced in a study of cytomegalovirus exposure and HLA in healthy donors. Generated by immunoSEQ multiplex PCR, the TCRdb table keeps only in-frame clones and is missing some. The sample records 110,000 or so clones, approximately 85% being singletons. The sample was PBMCs. These receptors were taken from a woman under 30 in good health and CMV-seronegative.

The gene calls are TRBV5-1 and TRBJ2-7; possible D gene TRBD2, 6 bases. Trimming left V 0 bases short and J 2 bases short, with 9 bases between. The CDR3 has 14 amino acids. Germline CDR1 SGHRS, CDR2 YFSETQ. The CDR3, as DNA: TGCGCCAGCAGCTTGGCGGGACTCCCCTACGAGCAGTACTTC. This encodes CASSLAGLPYEQYF.

This chain joins TRBV7-8 and TRBJ1-2; possible D gene TRBD1, 5 bases. The V and J ends lost 0 bases and 5 bases respectively, with 10 bases between them. Looked up from germline, CDR1 is SGHVS and CDR2 is FQNEAQ. The CDR3 covers 14 residues. In DNA, the CDR3 is TGTGCCAGCAGCTTAGCGGCAGGGCTTTATGGCTACACCTTC. It specifies CASSLAAGLYGYTF.

The V and J genes are TRBV6-5 and TRBJ2-5; 8 nucleotides match TRBD1. Germline V gives CDR1 MNHEY, CDR2 SVGAGI. CDR3 length: 15 amino acids. Trimming took 5 bases from V and 2 from J; bases not matched to a gene: 7. The CDR3 loop is CASSQQGGVQETQYF. In DNA, the CDR3 is TGTGCCAGCAGTCAACAGGGGGGCGTTCAAGAGACCCAGTACTTC.

J is TRBJ2-4 and V is TRBV11-3, with D possibly matching TRBD1 (6 bases). Per the germline V gene, CDR1 is SGHNT and CDR2 is YENEEA. The CDR3 contains 13 residues. V was pared by 0 bases and J by 9 bases, with 9 bases between. For the CDR3, the DNA is TGTGCCAGCAGCTTAGAACAGGGCGGCATTCAGTACTTC. As protein: CASSLEQGGIQYF.

The gene calls are TRBV19 and TRBJ1-6; no firm D call. Germline V gives CDR1 LNHDA, CDR2 SQIVND (reference sequence). The CDR3 is 15 residues long. Trimming removed 5 bases at V and 13 bases at J, with 21 bases between. CDR3 nucleotides: TGTGCCAGTAGTTCGGGAATCCTAACAGATACGCCCCTCCACTTT. Its translation: CASSSGILTDTPLHF.

This clone is a singleton in its sample. The chain couples TRBV30 to TRBJ1-4; no firm D call. This CDR3 spans 13 amino acids. Germline CDR1 GTSNPN, CDR2 SVGIG (reference sequence). V was trimmed by 2 bases and J by 5 bases, leaving 9 bases between them. CDR3 coding DNA: TGTGCCTGGAGTTTGACTTCCAATGAAAAACTGTTTTTT. As protein: CAWSLTSNEKLFF.

The chain uses TRBV15 and TRBJ1-6, with D unclear. CDR3 length: 18 residues. V lost 1 base, J lost 10 bases, and 23 bases lay in between. Germline V CDR1 and CDR2: LNHNV, YYDKDF (reference sequence). CDR3 region: CATSRGVFSSPGSSPLHF. Here the CDR3 DNA reads TGTGCCACCAGCAGAGGTGTTTTTTCGTCTCCGGGATCATCACCCCTCCACTTT.

The chain has TRBV6-5 and TRBJ2-7; TRBD1 matches at 8 bases. CDR1 is MNHEY, CDR2 SVGAGI, per germline. V lost 2 bases to trimming and J lost 2 bases; unmatched junction nucleotides: 2. The CDR3 has 14 residues. Here the CDR3 reads CASSYAQGAYEQYF. DNA of the CDR3: TGTGCCAGCAGTTACGCACAGGGGGCCTACGAGCAGTACTTC.

This sequence joins TRBV27 and TRBJ2-1, with 12 bases that match TRBD2. The V and J ends lost 3 bases and 0 bases, in that order; junction bases with no gene match: 6. CDR3 length equals 18 residues. CDR1 and CDR2 (germline): MNHEY, SMNVEV (reference sequence). CDR3 amino acids: CASSFTSGGPSSYNEQFF. DNA of the CDR3: TGTGCCAGCAGTTTTACTAGCGGGGGGCCCAGCTCCTACAATGAGCAGTTCTTC.

The chain employs TRBV30 and TRBJ1-1, with 7 positions matching TRBD1. After removal of 1 base from V and 4 bases from J, the junction contained 3 bases not matched to a gene. CDR1 and CDR2 from the germline V gene are GTSNPN and SVGIG (reference sequence). The CDR3 extends over 13 amino acids. The CDR3 nucleotides read TGTGCCTGGAGTGCAAACAGGGGCACTGAAGCTTTCTTT. It yields the protein CAWSANRGTEAFF.

This chain connects TRBV18 to TRBJ2-3; D gene uncertain. The V end lost 3 bases, the J end lost 3 bases, and 4 bases lay between the germline ends. This CDR3 has 12 residues. Germline lookup yields CDR1 KGHSH and CDR2 LQKENI. The CDR3 region has the DNA TGTGCCAGCTCACCCATGACAGATACGCAGTATTTT. This encodes CASSPMTDTQYF.

The chain has TRBV19 and TRBJ1-5, with no clear D. Trimming stripped 7 bases from V and 1 base from J, with 11 bases between. The CDR3 has 14 amino acids. The germline V gene encodes CDR1 LNHDA and CDR2 SQIVND (reference sequence). The CDR3 bases are TGTGCCAGTACTACTGCGGGGAGCAATCAGCCCCAGCATTTT. Its protein product is CASTTAGSNQPQHF. The full variable domain, completed using reference TRBV19 and TRBJ1-5, is DGGITQSPKYLFRKEGQNVTLSCEQNLNHDAMYWYRQDPGQGLRLIYYSQIVNDFQKGDIAEGYSVSREKKESFPLTVTSAQKNPTAFYLCASTTAGSNQPQHFGDGTRLSIL.

DNA for the CDR3: TGTGCCAGCAGCTCGACAGGGTCCGCAGATACGCAGTATTTT. Encoded protein: CASSSTGSADTQYF. The chain links TRBV5-6 to TRBJ2-3, with 7 bases matching TRBD1. This CDR3 spans 14 amino acids. Germline CDR1 is SGHDT and CDR2 is YYEEEE. V lost 3 bases, J lost 4 bases, and 5 bases stayed unmatched. Using reference TRBV5-6 and TRBJ2-3 for the parts outside the CDR3, the full variable domain is DAGVTQSPTHLIKTRGQQVTLRCSPKSGHDTVSWYQQALGQGPQFIFQYYEEEERQRGNFPDRFSGHQFPNYSSELNVNALLLGDSALYLCASSSTGSADTQYFGPGTRLTVL.

The V call is TRBV15, the J call TRBJ2-5, with 8 bases that match TRBD1. This CDR3 region has 15 residues. Germline CDR1 LNHNV, CDR2 YYDKDF (reference sequence). The V segment lost 0 bases and the J segment 5 bases; nucleotides outside the gene matches: 5. The CDR3 loop reads CATSRDVGTGETQYF. CDR3 sequence (DNA): TGTGCCACCAGCAGAGATGTTGGGACAGGCGAGACCCAGTACTTC.

The sample holds a few counts of this clone. The rearrangement uses TRBV7-7 and TRBJ1-1; D is ambiguous. Germline-derived CDR1 and CDR2 are SSHAT and FNYEAQ (reference sequence). Trimming took 5 bases from V and 1 from J, leaving 8 bases between them. This CDR3 region has 13 residues. CDR3 in DNA: TGTGCCAGCAGCGCCCAGGAGAACACTGAAGCTTTCTTT. It codes for CASSAQENTEAFF.

The genes are TRBV6-1 and TRBJ1-2; 9 bases are shared with TRBD1. The germline CDR1 and CDR2 sequences are MNHNS and SASEGT. This CDR3 region has 13 residues. The junction had 5 bases not matched to a gene; V was cut back by 6 bases and J by 6 bases. CDR3 amino acids: CASRLTGGDGYTF. In nucleotides, the CDR3 is TGTGCCAGCAGATTGACAGGGGGGGATGGCTACACCTTC.

V is TRBV10-3 and J is TRBJ1-6; 12 nucleotides agree with TRBD1. CDR1 is ENHRY, CDR2 SYGVKD, per germline. The CDR3 extends over 18 amino acids. Trimming took 4 bases from V and 0 from J; bases not matched to a gene: 4. CDR3 residues: CAISGDRGPNSYNSPLHF. CDR3 bases: TGTGCCATCAGTGGGGACAGGGGGCCCAACTCCTATAATTCACCCCTCCACTTT.

This clone is a singleton in its sample. The rearrangement uses TRBV25-1 and TRBJ2-1; D is uncertain. V lost 8 bases to trimming and J lost 10 bases, with 12 bases between them. The V gene's germline CDR1 is MGHDK and CDR2 SYGVNS. The CDR3 has 11 amino acids. CDR3 nucleotide sequence: TGTGCCAGCGGCTTTTATAACGAGCAGTTCTTC. Protein: CASGFYNEQFF.

The V and J genes are TRBV7-9 and TRBJ2-1; 10 nucleotides align to TRBD1. The ends lost 4 bases at V and 5 bases at J; junction bases unmatched: 8. CDR3 size: 16 residues. Germline V gene sequence: CDR1 SEHNR, CDR2 FQNEAQ (reference sequence). The DNA of the CDR3 is TGTGCCAGCAGCTGGACCATCGGGACAGGGGACAATGAGCAGTTCTTC. Protein product: CASSWTIGTGDNEQFF. The variable domain in full, completed from reference TRBV7-9 and TRBJ2-1, reads DTGVSQNPRHKITKRGQNVTFRCDPISEHNRLYWYRQTLGQGPEFLTYFQNEAQLEKSRLLSDRFSAERPKGSFSTLEIQRTEQGDSAMYLCASSWTIGTGDNEQFFGPGTRLTVL.

The rearrangement links TRBV27 to TRBJ2-7; TRBD1 agrees at 10 bases. Trimming removed 6 bases from V and 5 bases from J; junction bases left unmatched: 4. The CDR3 runs 13 residues. CDR1 and CDR2 from the germline V gene are MNHEY and SMNVEV (reference sequence). The CDR3 is CASSGTGVHEQYF. CDR3 coding DNA: TGTGCCAGCAGCGGGACAGGGGTCCACGAGCAGTACTTC.

The genes are TRBV5-6 and TRBJ1-5; the match to TRBD1 covers 8 bases. V shed 4 bases and J 4 bases; nucleotides not matched to a gene: 4. From germline, CDR1 is SGHDT and CDR2 YYEEEE. The length of the CDR3 is 14 residues. CDR3 bases: TGTGCCAGCAGCCGGACAGGGAGTAATCAGCCCCAGCATTTT. As protein: CASSRTGSNQPQHF.

The genes are TRBV13 and TRBJ1-1, with D possibly matching TRBD1 (5 bases). V was shortened by 6 bases and J by 1 base, with 18 bases between the two germline ends. CDR3 size: 16 residues. Germline assignment: CDR1 PRHDT and CDR2 FYEKMQ (reference sequence). In nucleotides, the CDR3 is TGTGCCAGCAGTCAGTGGTTGGGGGGGACGAACACTGAAGCTTTCTTT. Translating it yields CASSQWLGGTNTEAFF.

The chain carries TRBV6-7 and TRBJ1-1, with 7 bases fitting TRBD1. TRBV6-7 is placed among ORFs of uncertain function. V shed 2 bases, J shed 0 bases, and the junction held 6 bases outside the gene matches. The CDR3 length is 16 residues. CDR3 sequence (DNA): TGTGCCAGCAGTTACCCGGGACAGTCCATGAACACTGAAGCTTTCTTT. It specifies CASSYPGQSMNTEAFF.

This clone was counted a single time. V and J are TRBV2 and TRBJ1-3; D may be TRBD1 (6 bases). There are 14 residues in the CDR3. Trimming left V 6 bases short and J 4 bases short, with 13 bases between. Per germline, CDR1 SNHLY and CDR2 FYNNEI. CDR3 in amino acids: CASRDLRGGNTIYF. CDR3 DNA: TGTGCCAGCAGGGACCTCAGGGGAGGAAACACCATATATTTT. Full variable domain (missing parts from reference TRBV2 and TRBJ1-3): EPEVTQTPSHQVTQMGQEVILRCVPISNHLYFYWYRQILGQKVEFLVSFYNNEISEKSEIFDDQFSVERPDGSNFTLKIRSTKLEDSAMYFCASRDLRGGNTIYFGEGSWLTVV.

The V call is TRBV7-8, the J call TRBJ1-2; tentatively, D is TRBD1 (5 bases). The CDR3 has 14 amino acids. V was shortened by 0 bases and J by 7 bases, with 12 bases between the two germline ends. Germline V gene lookup returns CDR1 SGHVS and CDR2 FQNEAQ. CDR3 residues: CASSLARGKGGYTF. The DNA for the CDR3 is TGTGCCAGCAGCTTAGCGCGGGGGAAGGGTGGCTACACCTTC.